This record concerns one T cell receptor beta chain sequence. The antigen is unknown. Clones were sequenced by immunoSEQ multiplex PCR, and TCRdb holds only the in-frame ones, with some missing. The repertoire consists of about 41,000 clones, with around 73% occurring once and the leading ten covering 20% to 25%. V shed 5 bases, J shed 4 bases, and the junction held 5 bases outside the gene matches. This CDR3 region has 14 residues. Germline loops: CDR1 SGHAT, CDR2 FQNNGV. The data were obtained in a study of OX40 agonist ivuxolimab in advanced cancers. General study findings and limits: Low normalized T-cell clonal expansion also characterized some of the nonresponders.

Material: CD4+ or CD8+ T cells sorted from blood, obtained in a trial of the OX40 agonist ivuxolimab. The chain employs TRBV11-2 and TRBJ2-3; 8 bases map to TRBD1. The source is an adult with an advanced solid tumor such as melanoma, head and neck, liver or kidney cancer. CDR3 in amino acids: CASSPRTGPDTQYF. For the CDR3, the DNA is TGTGCCAGCAGCCCGAGGACAGGGCCAGATACGCAGTATTTT.